The 22 T cell receptor beta chains below were found in one sample sequenced in a study of cytomegalovirus exposure and HLA in healthy donors. The PCR employed 60 Vbeta primers together with 13 Jbeta primers. Sequencing used immunoSEQ multiplex PCR; TCRdb keeps in-frame clones, though not all of them. The sample holds 150,000 to 200,000 clones; over 60% are singletons and the top ten take over 11%. The sample consisted of PBMCs. All receptors derive from a man aged 45-65 years in good health and CMV-seropositive.

The gene calls are TRBV27 and TRBJ2-1; 9 nucleotides align to TRBD2. Germline lookup yields CDR1 MNHEY and CDR2 SMNVEV (reference sequence). The CDR3 runs 14 residues. V shed 2 bases, J shed 10 bases, and the junction held 6 bases outside the gene matches. The CDR3 is CASSLAGGPQEQFF. Written as DNA, the CDR3 is TGTGCCAGCAGTTTAGCGGGGGGGCCTCAGGAGCAGTTCTTC.

The CDR3 sequence: CASTQRTYNSPLHF. The CDR3 coding sequence is TGTGCCAGCACCCAGAGGACATACAATTCACCCCTCCACTTT. This chain links TRBV6-1 with TRBJ1-6; perhaps TRBD1 as D (5 bases). This CDR3 contains 14 residues. Per germline, CDR1 MNHNS and CDR2 SASEGT. Trimming shortened V by 7 bases and J by 7 bases, and 14 bases separated the two germline ends.

The chain joins TRBV11-2 to TRBJ2-5; 9 nucleotides agree with TRBD1. The V and J ends lost 4 bases and 9 bases, in that order; junction bases with no gene match: 15. Germline CDR1 SGHAT, CDR2 FQNNGV. The CDR3 covers 16 residues. The CDR3 coding sequence is TGTGCCAGCAGCTCCCAGGTTGGGGACAGGGAACTGTCCCAGTACTTC. Its translation is CASSSQVGDRELSQYF.

The rearrangement links TRBV29-1 to TRBJ1-1, with D uncertain. Per the germline V gene, CDR1 is SQVTM and CDR2 is ANQGSEA. The CDR3 has 12 amino acids. Trimming took 3 bases from V and 1 from J, leaving 6 bases between them. The CDR3 coding sequence is TGCAGCGTTGACGGGGAGAACACTGAAGCTTTCTTT. This encodes CSVDGENTEAFF.

This sequence joins TRBV7-7 and TRBJ2-5; tentative D call: TRBD1 (5 bases). The germline V gene has CDR1 SSHAT and CDR2 FNYEAQ (reference sequence). The CDR3 is made up of 12 amino acids. V was cut by 5 bases and J by 5 bases, with 9 bases left in between. CDR3 amino acids: CASSHPGETQYF. The CDR3, as DNA: TGTGCCAGCAGCCATCCAGGGGAGACCCAGTACTTC.

V usage is TRBV6-1 and J usage is TRBJ2-7; TRBD2 might be the D (6 bases). This CDR3 contains 16 residues. Germline V lookup: CDR1 MNHNS, CDR2 SASEGT. V was shortened by 1 base and J by 0 bases, with 13 bases between the two germline ends. CDR3 nucleotides: TGTGCCAGCAGTGAAGTTGTGGGGGGAGGCTCCTACGAGCAGTACGTC. It is translated as CASSEVVGGGSYEQYV.

As to this clone: A read error may account for a junction end that differs from germline. The chain combines TRBV7-9 with TRBJ1-3, with D possibly being TRBD1 (5 bases). Germline CDR1 and CDR2: SEHNR and FQNEAQ (reference sequence). The CDR3 loop spans 13 amino acids. The CDR3 spells CSSSSTEGNTIYF. For the CDR3, the DNA is TGTTCCAGCAGCTCGACAGAAGGAAACACCATATATTTT.

This chain connects TRBV5-1 to TRBJ2-1; a possible D gene is TRBD1 (6 bases). The CDR3 length is 15 residues. Germline V gives CDR1 SGHRS, CDR2 YFSETQ. V dropped 1 base and J dropped 6 bases, with 14 bases sitting between them. Written as DNA, the CDR3 is TGCGCCAGCAGCTTGTTAGCAGGGGCAGGCAATGAGCAGTTCTTC. Translating gives CASSLLAGAGNEQFF.

This clone was observed a few times. The chain has TRBV28 and TRBJ1-5; D is unresolved. CDR3 size: 12 residues. Trimming shortened V by 11 bases and J by 6 bases, and 14 bases separated the two germline ends. Germline CDR1 reads MDHEN; CDR2 reads SYDVKM. The CDR3 region has the DNA TGTGCCTCCCACCTTAGAGCTCAGCCCCAGCATTTT. Translated, it gives CASHLRAQPQHF. Combining the CDR3 with reference TRBV28 and TRBJ1-5 gives the whole variable domain DVKVTQSSRYLVKRTGEKVFLECVQDMDHENMFWYRQDPGLGLRLIYFSYDVKMKEKGDIPEGYSVSREKKERFSLILESASTNQTSMYLCASHLRAQPQHFGDGTRLSIL.

This clone showed up just once. The J gene is TRBJ2-1, the V gene TRBV19; TRBD2 might be the D (7 bases). This CDR3 is built from 15 residues. Looked up from germline, CDR1 is LNHDA and CDR2 is SQIVND (reference sequence). V was trimmed by 5 bases and J by 6 bases, leaving 17 bases between them. CDR3 residues: CASSAKTRGGNEQFF. The CDR3 DNA reads TGTGCCAGTAGTGCTAAGACTAGGGGGGGCAATGAGCAGTTCTTC.

The CDR3 DNA reads TGTGCCAGCAGTAGTCCGCGTCGCGGGGGGGAGTTCGAGCAGTACGTC. Amino acid sequence: CASSSPRRGGEFEQYV. The chain uses TRBV2 and TRBJ2-7; 9 bases fit TRBD2. CDR1 SNHLY and CDR2 FYNNEI come from the germline V gene. After removal of 5 bases from V and 6 bases from J, the junction contained 14 bases not matched to a gene. The CDR3 has 16 residues.

This rearrangement joins TRBV5-6 to TRBJ2-1; D perhaps matches TRBD2 (6 bases). CDR3 size: 12 residues. V lost 2 bases and J lost 9, with 9 bases in between. Germline-derived CDR1 and CDR2 are SGHDT and YYEEEE. The CDR3 DNA sequence: TGTGCCAGCAGCTTACCGGGGGTTGAGCAGTTCTTC. Translated: CASSLPGVEQFF. The full variable domain, its missing parts supplied by reference TRBV5-6 and TRBJ2-1, is DAGVTQSPTHLIKTRGQQVTLRCSPKSGHDTVSWYQQALGQGPQFIFQYYEEEERQRGNFPDRFSGHQFPNYSSELNVNALLLGDSALYLCASSLPGVEQFFGPGTRLTVL.

This clone was found once. J is TRBJ1-6 and V is TRBV7-9; weak D call: TRBD1 (6 bases). Trimming took off 0 bases at V and 9 bases at J, with 12 bases between the two ends. Germline V lookup: CDR1 SEHNR, CDR2 FQNEAQ (reference sequence). This CDR3 is built from 15 residues. CDR3 sequence reads: CASSLARGAGSPLHF. As DNA, the CDR3 is TGTGCCAGCAGCTTAGCTCGGGGGGCCGGTTCACCCCTCCACTTT.

J is TRBJ2-3 and V is TRBV4-2; 12 bases align to TRBD2. Germline V gene data show CDR1 as LGHNA and CDR2 as YNFKEQ. The V and J ends lost 1 base and 1 base, in that order; junction bases with no gene match: 6. This CDR3 comprises 18 residues. The CDR3 nucleotides are TGTGCCAGCAGCCAAGCTAGCGGGGGGGACCTTGGCACAGATACGCAGTATTTT. Translating it yields CASSQASGGDLGTDTQYF.

DNA for the CDR3: TGTGCCAGCAGTACTATTGGACTAGCCCAGGAGACCCAGTACTTC. Translated, it gives CASSTIGLAQETQYF. J is TRBJ2-5 and V is TRBV2; the match to TRBD2 covers 8 bases. This CDR3 contains 15 residues. The germline CDR1 and CDR2 sequences are SNHLY and FYNNEI. J gave up 5 bases and V 5 bases, and 10 bases lay outside the gene matches.

The chain couples TRBV5-6 to TRBJ2-7, with 10 bases fitting TRBD1. Germline V gene sequence: CDR1 SGHDT, CDR2 YYEEEE. V dropped 2 bases and J dropped 2; count of bases not matched to a gene: 10. The CDR3 loop spans 17 amino acids. Written as DNA, the CDR3 is TGTGCCAGCAGCTTCAGAGAATTCGGGACAGGGGCCTACGAGCAGTACTTC. It translates to CASSFREFGTGAYEQYF.

This chain's CDR3 is CASSPPLRGGSGELFF. Written as DNA, the CDR3 is TGTGCCAGCTCACCCCCCCTGCGGGGGGGCTCCGGGGAGCTGTTTTTT. The chain uses TRBV18 and TRBJ2-2, with 9 bases aligning to TRBD2. The CDR3 sequence is 16 residues long. The germline gives CDR1 KGHSH, CDR2 LQKENI. The J segment lost 6 bases and the V segment lost 3 bases, leaving 8 bases of the junction unmatched.

This clone was detected a few times. This chain joins TRBV6-6 and TRBJ2-5; TRBD2 matches 8 bases. The CDR3 totals 13 residues. Germline V gene lookup returns CDR1 MNHNY and CDR2 SVGAGI (reference sequence). V lost 10 bases and J lost 4; bases outside the gene matches: 8. The CDR3 coding sequence is TGTGCCACCGGGGGGGCCGTGGGAGAGACCCAGTACTTC. Its protein product is CATGGAVGETQYF.

About this clone: Other DNA sequences in this sample translate to the same CDR3. This chain links TRBV6-5 with TRBJ1-1, with D perhaps TRBD1 (5 bases). Germline CDR1 reads MNHEY; CDR2 reads SVGAGI. V was pared by 6 bases and J by 2 bases, with 7 bases between. The CDR3 consists of 12 residues. CDR3 DNA: TGTGCCAGCAGAACAGGAAACACTGAAGCTTTCTTT. This sequence encodes CASRTGNTEAFF.

This sequence joins TRBV28 and TRBJ2-3, with TRBD2 as a possible D gene (6 bases). The V end lost 1 base, the J end lost 2 bases, and 13 bases lay between the germline ends. Germline V lookup: CDR1 MDHEN, CDR2 SYDVKM. This CDR3 has 16 amino acids. CDR3 sequence reads: CASSLSGSGHTDTQYF. The DNA for the CDR3 is TGTGCCAGCAGTTTATCGGGTAGCGGCCACACAGATACGCAGTATTTT.

This clone was recorded once. CDR3: CASSLARTHTGELFF. The CDR3 DNA reads as TGCGCCAGCAGCTTGGCCCGGACTCACACCGGGGAGCTGTTTTTT. The chain links TRBV5-1 to TRBJ2-2, with D maybe TRBD2 (5 bases). This CDR3 has 15 amino acids. The V and J ends lost 0 bases and 3 bases respectively, with 9 bases between them. Looked up from germline, CDR1 is SGHRS and CDR2 is YFSETQ.

The J gene is TRBJ1-2, the V gene TRBV29-1; the D gene is possibly TRBD1 (5 bases). CDR1 SQVTM and CDR2 ANQGSEA come from the germline V gene. V was shortened by 0 bases and J by 4 bases, with 9 bases between the two germline ends. This CDR3 contains 13 residues. The CDR3 reads CSVEDRGGYGYTF. As DNA, the CDR3 is TGCAGCGTTGAAGATAGGGGTGGCTATGGCTACACCTTC. Supplemented by reference TRBV29-1 and TRBJ1-2, the full variable domain reads SAVISQKPSRDICQRGTSLTIQCQVDSQVTMMFWYRQQPGQSLTLIATANQGSEATYESGFVIDKFPISRPNLTFSTLTVSNMSPEDSSIYLCSVEDRGGYGYTFGSGTRLTVV.